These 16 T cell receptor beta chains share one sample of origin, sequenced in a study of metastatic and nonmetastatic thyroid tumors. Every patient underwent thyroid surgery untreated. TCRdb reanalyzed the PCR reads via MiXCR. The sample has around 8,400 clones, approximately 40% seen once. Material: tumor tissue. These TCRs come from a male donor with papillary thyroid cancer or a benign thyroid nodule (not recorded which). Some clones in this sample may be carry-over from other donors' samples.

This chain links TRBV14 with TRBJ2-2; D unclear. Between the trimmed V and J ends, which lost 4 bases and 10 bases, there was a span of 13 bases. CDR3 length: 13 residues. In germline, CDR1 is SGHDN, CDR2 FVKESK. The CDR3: CASSPLGPAELFF. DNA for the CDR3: TGTGCCAGCAGCCCACTTGGTCCCGCGGAGCTGTTTTTT.

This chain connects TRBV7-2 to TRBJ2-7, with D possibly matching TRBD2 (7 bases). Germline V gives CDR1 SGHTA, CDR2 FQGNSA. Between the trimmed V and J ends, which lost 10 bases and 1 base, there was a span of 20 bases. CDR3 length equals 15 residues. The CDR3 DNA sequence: TGTGCCATCAGTTCTAGCGGTCAGGGGTCCTACGAGCAGTACTTC. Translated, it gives CAISSSGQGSYEQYF. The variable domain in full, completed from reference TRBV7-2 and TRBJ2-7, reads GAGVSQSPSNKVTEKGKDVELRCDPISGHTALYWYRQSLGQGLEFLIYFQGNSAPDKSGLPSDRFSAERTGGSVSTLTIQRTQQEDSAVYLCAISSSGQGSYEQYFGPGTRLTVT.

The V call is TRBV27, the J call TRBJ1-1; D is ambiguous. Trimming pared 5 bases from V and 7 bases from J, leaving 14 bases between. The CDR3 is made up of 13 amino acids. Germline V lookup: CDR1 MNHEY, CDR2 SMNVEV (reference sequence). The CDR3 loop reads CASSHTVKNEAFF. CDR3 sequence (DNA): TGTGCCAGCAGTCATACGGTAAAAAATGAAGCTTTCTTT.

The CDR3 region is CASSAEYLDEQYF. CDR3 bases: TGTGCCAGCAGTGCTGAGTACCTAGACGAGCAGTACTTC. V is TRBV2 and J is TRBJ2-7; D is uncertain. V was shortened by 4 bases and J by 5 bases, with 12 bases between the two germline ends. CDR1 is SNHLY and CDR2 is FYNNEI in the germline V gene. There are 13 residues in the CDR3.

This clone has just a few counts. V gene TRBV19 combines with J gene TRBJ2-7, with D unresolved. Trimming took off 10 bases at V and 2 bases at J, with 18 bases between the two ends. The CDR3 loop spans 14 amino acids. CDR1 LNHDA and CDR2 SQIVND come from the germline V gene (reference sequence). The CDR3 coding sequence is TGTGCCATTTCTATGGCCCCGATCACCTACGAGCAGTACTTC. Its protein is CAISMAPITYEQYF.

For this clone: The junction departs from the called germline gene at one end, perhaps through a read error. The CDR3 protein is CASSWGLAGGPDTQYF. The CDR3 DNA reads TGTGCCAGCAGCTGGGGACTAGCGGGAGGTCCAGATACTCAGTATTTT. V gene TRBV11-1 combines with J gene TRBJ2-3, with TRBD2 matching over 15 bases. The CDR3 has 16 residues. Per germline, CDR1 SGHAT and CDR2 FQDESV (reference sequence).

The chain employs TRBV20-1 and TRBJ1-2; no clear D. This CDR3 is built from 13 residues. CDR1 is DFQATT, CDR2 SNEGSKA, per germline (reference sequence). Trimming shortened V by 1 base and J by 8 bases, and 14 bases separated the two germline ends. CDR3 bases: TGCAGTGCTAGAGCCCGGACTCCGATGGGCTACACCTTC. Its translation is CSARARTPMGYTF.

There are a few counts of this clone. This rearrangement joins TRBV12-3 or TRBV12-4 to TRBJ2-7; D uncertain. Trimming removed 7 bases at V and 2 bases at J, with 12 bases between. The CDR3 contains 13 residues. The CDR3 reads CASKRLLAYEQYF. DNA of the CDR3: TGTGCCAGCAAACGATTGCTCGCCTACGAGCAGTACTTC.

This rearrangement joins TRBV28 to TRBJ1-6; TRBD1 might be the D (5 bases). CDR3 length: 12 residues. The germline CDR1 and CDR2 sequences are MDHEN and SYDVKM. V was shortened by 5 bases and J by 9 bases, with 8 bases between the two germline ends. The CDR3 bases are TGTGCCAGCAGTCCAGGGATTTCACCCCTCCACTTT. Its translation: CASSPGISPLHF.

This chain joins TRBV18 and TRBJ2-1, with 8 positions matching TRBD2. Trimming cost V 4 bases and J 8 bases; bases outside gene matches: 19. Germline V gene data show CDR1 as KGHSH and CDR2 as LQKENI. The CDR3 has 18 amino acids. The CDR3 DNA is TGTGCCAGCTCACGCCTGTCTAGTCGCACTAGCGGCAGAGATGAGCAGTTCTTC. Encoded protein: CASSRLSSRTSGRDEQFF.

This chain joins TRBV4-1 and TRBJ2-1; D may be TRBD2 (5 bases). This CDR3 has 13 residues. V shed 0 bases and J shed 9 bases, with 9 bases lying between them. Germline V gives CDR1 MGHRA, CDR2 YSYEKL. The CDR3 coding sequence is TGCGCCAGCAGCCAAGAAGTTGGAGGTGAGCAGTTCTTC. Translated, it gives CASSQEVGGEQFF.

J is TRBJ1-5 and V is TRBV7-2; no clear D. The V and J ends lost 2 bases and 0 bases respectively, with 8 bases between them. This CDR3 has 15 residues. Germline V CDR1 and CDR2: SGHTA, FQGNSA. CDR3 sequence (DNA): TGTGCCAGCAGCTTAAATGCATATAGCAATCAGCCCCAGCATTTT. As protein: CASSLNAYSNQPQHF.

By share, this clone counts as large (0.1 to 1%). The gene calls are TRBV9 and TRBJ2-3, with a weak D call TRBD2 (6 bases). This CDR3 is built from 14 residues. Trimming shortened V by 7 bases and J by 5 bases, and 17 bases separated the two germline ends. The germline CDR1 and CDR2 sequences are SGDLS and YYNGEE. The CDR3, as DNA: TGTGCCAGCTCTTCATCGGGAGTCTTAGATACGCAGTATTTT. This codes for CASSSSGVLDTQYF.

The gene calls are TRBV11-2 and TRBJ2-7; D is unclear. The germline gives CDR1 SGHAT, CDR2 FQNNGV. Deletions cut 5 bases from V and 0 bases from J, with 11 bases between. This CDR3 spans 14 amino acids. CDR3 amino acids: CASSPSVGSYEQYF. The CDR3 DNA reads TGTGCCAGCAGCCCGTCGGTGGGCTCCTACGAGCAGTACTTC.

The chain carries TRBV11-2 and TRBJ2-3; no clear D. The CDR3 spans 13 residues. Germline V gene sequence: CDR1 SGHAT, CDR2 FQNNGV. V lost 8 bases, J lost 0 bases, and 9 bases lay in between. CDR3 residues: CASQDLSTDTQYF. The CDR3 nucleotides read TGTGCCAGCCAGGATTTAAGCACAGATACGCAGTATTTT.

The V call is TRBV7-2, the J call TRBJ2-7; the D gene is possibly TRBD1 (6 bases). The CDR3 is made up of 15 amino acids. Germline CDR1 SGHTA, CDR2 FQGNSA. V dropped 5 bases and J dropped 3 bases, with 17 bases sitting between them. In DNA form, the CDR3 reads TGTGCCAGCAGCCAACACCTCAGACAGGACTACGAGCAGTACTTC. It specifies CASSQHLRQDYEQYF.